The source of this T cell receptor beta chain is a study of Graves' ophthalmopathy and Graves' hyperthyroidism. Investigators amplified TCR beta CDR3 regions from RNA transcripts. RT-PCR in the first round used HTBI primers; a second-round multiplex PCR followed. TCRdb re-called the multiplex PCR reads through MiXCR, storing one row per CDR3 protein. The data hold hundreds of thousands of distinct CDR3 sequences, with 13% to 15% observed a single time. This clonotype showed up many times. V lost 1 base, J lost 2 bases, and 9 bases lay in between. The CDR3 is made up of 14 amino acids. The germline CDR1 and CDR2 sequences are SGHDT and YYEEEE.

The chain employs TRBV5-6 and TRBJ1-1; D unresolved. The sample consisted of blood. The clonotype was recovered from a woman in her twenties or thirties with Graves' ophthalmopathy. The CDR3 DNA reads as TGTGCCAGCAGCTTGATGCAGAGAAACACTGAAGCTTTCTTT. Its translation is CASSLMQRNTEAFF.